The 10 T cell receptor beta chains presented below share a single source sample, sequenced in a study of patients and donors after allogeneic stem cell transplantation. TCRdb ran MiXCR on the RT-PCR reads and lists one entry per CDR3 protein. The profile shows about 200,000 distinct CDR3 sequences, 35% to 45% of them singletons. Sequenced material: blood, either unsorted or a sorted T cell fraction (not recorded which). Receptors originate from a human donor who was either an allogeneic HSCT recipient or a stem cell or donor lymphocyte infusion donor (not recorded which). It is not recorded whose cells these are; they may come from a transplant donor.

The sample holds a few counts of this clonotype. This chain uses TRBV2 with TRBJ2-1; 7 nucleotides align to TRBD2. The junction had 3 bases not matched to a gene; V was cut back by 1 base and J by 3 bases. The CDR3 runs 15 residues. From germline, CDR1 is SNHLY and CDR2 FYNNEI. The DNA for the CDR3 is TGTGCCAGCAGTGAAGACGGGACTAACTACAATGAGCAGTTCTTC. Amino acid sequence: CASSEDGTNYNEQFF.

J is TRBJ2-2 and V is TRBV6-5; D is undetermined. The CDR3 loop spans 15 amino acids. Trimming pared 2 bases from V and 3 bases from J, leaving 10 bases between. Germline V CDR1 and CDR2: MNHEY, SVGAGI. The CDR3, as DNA: TGTGCCAGCAGTTACATCTCAGCGTACACCGGGGAGCTGTTTTTT. Translation gives CASSYISAYTGELFF.

As DNA, the CDR3 is TGCAGTGCTAGAGAGACAGGGGGCATCTATGGCTACACCTTC. Translation: CSARETGGIYGYTF. V gene TRBV20-1 combines with J gene TRBJ1-2; 10 bases match TRBD1. The CDR3 consists of 14 residues. V trimming: 0 bases; J trimming: 4 bases; junction bases outside the gene matches: 2. Looked up from germline, CDR1 is DFQATT and CDR2 is SNEGSKA (reference sequence).

This clonotype was detected a few times. The chain uses TRBV20-1 and TRBJ1-5, with 8 bases lining up with TRBD1. Trimming took 5 bases from V and 10 from J; bases not matched to a gene: 7. Germline V lookup: CDR1 DFQATT, CDR2 SNEGSKA (reference sequence). The length of the CDR3 is 12 residues. CDR3 protein: CSAGRQGKPQHF. CDR3 sequence (DNA): TGCAGTGCTGGTAGACAGGGGAAACCCCAGCATTTT.

The chain couples TRBV18 to TRBJ2-1, with D maybe TRBD2 (6 bases). The length of the CDR3 is 15 residues. The V and J ends lost 3 bases and 0 bases respectively, with 9 bases between them. Germline-derived CDR1 and CDR2 are KGHSH and LQKENI. Written as DNA, the CDR3 is TGTGCCAGCTCACCGGCGGGGCCCTCCTACAATGAGCAGTTCTTC. This sequence encodes CASSPAGPSYNEQFF.

V is TRBV11-2 and J is TRBJ2-1, with D uncertain. This CDR3 has 12 residues. Germline CDR1 SGHAT, CDR2 FQNNGV. Trimming pared 7 bases from V and 16 bases from J, leaving 20 bases between. The CDR3 here is CASTKTGHLAFF. CDR3 DNA: TGTGCCAGCACCAAAACCGGCCATCTCGCTTTCTTC. The entire variable domain, with the rest obtained from reference TRBV11-2 and TRBJ2-1, is as follows: EAGVAQSPRYKIIEKRQSVAFWCNPISGHATLYWYQQILGQGPKLLIQFQNNGVVDDSQLPKDRFSAERLKGVDSTLKIQPAKLEDSAVYLCASTKTGHLAFFGPGTRLTVL.

This clonotype was detected a few times. The V and J genes are TRBV3-1 and TRBJ1-2; D call uncertain. V was cut by 0 bases and J by 8 bases, with 4 bases left in between. Germline V gene sequence: CDR1 LGHDT, CDR2 YNNKEL (reference sequence). This CDR3 comprises 11 residues. The DNA of the CDR3 is TGTGCCAGCAGCCAAGAGAGCGGCTACACCTTC. Residues: CASSQESGYTF.

This clonotype was observed many times. V and J are TRBV6-6 and TRBJ1-2, with a tentative D call TRBD1 (6 bases). Germline values: CDR1 MNHNY, CDR2 SVGAGI (reference sequence). The ends were cut back, 2 bases at V and 8 bases at J, with 15 bases in the middle. The length of the CDR3 is 14 residues. CDR3 coding DNA: TGTGCCAGCAGTTACCTATCGACGGGGGGCGGCTACACCTTC. Amino acid sequence: CASSYLSTGGGYTF.

The chain links TRBV7-8 to TRBJ1-2; D is undetermined. Between the trimmed V and J ends, which lost 4 bases and 4 bases, there was a span of 13 bases. Germline V gene sequence: CDR1 SGHVS, CDR2 FQNEAQ. The CDR3 loop spans 14 amino acids. The CDR3 here is CASSSVNRPYGYTF. For the CDR3, the DNA is TGTGCCAGCAGCTCTGTAAATCGACCCTATGGCTACACCTTC.

The rearrangement joins TRBV5-1 to TRBJ2-4, with a possible D match to TRBD1 (5 bases). Trimming left V 4 bases short and J 6 bases short, with 11 bases between. The CDR3 is made up of 13 amino acids. Germline values: CDR1 SGHRS, CDR2 YFSETQ. CDR3 loop: CASSPGPRNIQYF. The DNA of the CDR3 is TGCGCCAGCAGCCCAGGGCCCAGAAACATTCAGTACTTC.